This T cell receptor (beta chain) was sequenced in a study of blood T cell repertoires in COVID-19. CDR3 length equals 13 residues. Looked up from germline, CDR1 is SGHAT and CDR2 is FQNNGV. Trimming left V 5 bases short and J 5 bases short, with 12 bases between. Assay used: immunoSEQ multiplex PCR; TCRdb lists only in-frame clones, some missing. The sample holds 150,000 to 200,000 clones, roughly 77% seen once. The sequencing input was peripheral blood. The genes are TRBV11-2 and TRBJ2-5; D is perhaps TRBD1 (6 bases). This TCR derives from a human donor in a cohort sampled during active COVID-19. CDR3 nucleotides: TGTGCCAGCAGCCAGCAGGGGACGGAGACCCAGTACTTC. Amino acids: CASSQQGTETQYF.